Shown below are 27 T cell receptor beta chains from a single sample sequenced in a study of esophageal squamous cell carcinoma under preoperative chemotherapy. Documented time point: after preoperative PTX-NDP chemotherapy. TCRdb redid the calling of the PCR reads with MiXCR, one entry per CDR3 protein. Among about 32,000 distinct CDR3 sequences listed, 40% to 65% were seen once. This specimen was collected from a patient given preoperative chemotherapy. The receptor set was obtained from a human donor with esophageal squamous cell carcinoma. The donor label of this sample is uncertain.

Concerning this clonotype: A much larger clone differs by one base, so this may be a read error. The chain couples TRBV10-3 to TRBJ2-3, with 8 bases matching TRBD1. The CDR3 is made up of 13 amino acids. Germline values: CDR1 ENHRY, CDR2 SYGVKD. In DNA form, the CDR3 reads TGTGCCATCAAAGGACAGGGAGGAGATACGCAGTGTTTT. It yields the protein CAIKGQGGDTQCF.

This clonotype was seen only a few times. The rearrangement links TRBV28 to TRBJ2-3; possibly TRBD1 or TRBD2 for D (6 bases each). The J call may be incorrect, as the DNA end agrees better with TRBJ2-7. This CDR3 is built from 15 residues. Germline CDR1 is MDHEN and CDR2 is SYDVKM. The CDR3 sequence is CASSLRGALSNEQYF. The CDR3 DNA is TGTGCCAGCAGTTTAAGGGGGGCCTTATCCAATGAGCAGTACTTC.

The chain uses TRBV11-2 and TRBJ2-3, with a weak D call TRBD2 (6 bases). This CDR3 region has 15 residues. The ends were cut back, 8 bases at V and 0 bases at J, with 15 bases in the middle. Per the germline V gene, CDR1 is SGHAT and CDR2 is FQNNGV. CDR3 coding DNA: TGTGCCAGCGGCATCGCCGGAGGGAGCACAGATACGCAGTATTTT. Amino acids: CASGIAGGSTDTQYF.

About this clonotype itself: The junction departs from germline at one end; a sequencing error may be responsible. V is TRBV7-8 and J is TRBJ2-3, with D uncertain. Germline V lookup: CDR1 SGHVS, CDR2 FQNEAQ. The CDR3 covers 13 residues. The CDR3 loop reads CASGCANPDTQYF. DNA for the CDR3: TGTGCCAGCGGCTGTGCGAACCCAGATACGCAGTATTTC.

This clonotype was counted many times. The V call is TRBV6-5, the J call TRBJ1-2; weak D call: TRBD1 (5 bases). V lost 2 bases and J 3 bases, leaving 10 bases between the germline ends. The CDR3 is 14 amino acids. Germline CDR1 MNHEY, CDR2 SVGAGI. The CDR3, as DNA: TGTGCCAGCAGTTACGGGACGCCCGACTATGGCTACACCTTC. Its protein is CASSYGTPDYGYTF.

The chain joins TRBV7-2 to TRBJ1-1; D gene unclear. The germline V gene has CDR1 SGHTA and CDR2 FQGNSA. With 3 bases removed from V and 12 bases from J, the gap between germline ends came to 17 bases. The CDR3 loop spans 13 amino acids. This CDR3 is CASSFGYNSGSFF. The CDR3 coding sequence is TGTGCCAGCAGCTTCGGATATAACTCTGGCTCTTTCTTT.

This clonotype was picked up a small number of times. The chain is built from TRBV6-1 and TRBJ2-5; maybe TRBD1 (6 bases). The end of the DNA is better explained by TRBJ2-7, so the J call may be wrong. Germline V lookup: CDR1 MNHNS, CDR2 SASEGT. CDR3 length: 18 residues. The CDR3: CASSEYSTGSPWDYEQYF. In DNA, the CDR3 is TGTGCCAGCAGTGAATACTCAACAGGGTCTCCGTGGGACTACGAGCAGTACTTC.

V usage is TRBV7-2 and J usage is TRBJ2-3; maybe TRBD1 (6 bases). Germline V gives CDR1 SGHTA, CDR2 FQGNSA. V lost 4 bases and J 9 bases, leaving 20 bases between the germline ends. The CDR3 length is 15 residues. The CDR3 bases are TGTGCCAGCAGCTCGCCGACTGCGAGCACAGGGACGCAGTATTTT. This sequence encodes CASSSPTASTGTQYF.

This rearrangement joins TRBV7-8 to TRBJ2-4; weak D call: TRBD2 (7 bases). Trimming removed 6 bases from V and 13 bases from J, with 28 bases in between. CDR3 length: 16 residues. CDR1 and CDR2 from the germline V gene are SGHVS and FQNEAQ. Written as DNA, the CDR3 is TGTGCCAGCAGGGGGTGGGGGGGCGGAGACCAAGAGACGCAGTACTTC. Protein product: CASRGWGGGDQETQYF.

This rearrangement joins TRBV28 to TRBJ2-5; D may be TRBD1 (6 bases). The better agreement between TRBJ2-7 and the DNA end casts doubt on the J call. The CDR3 is 14 amino acids. Germline V gives CDR1 MDHEN, CDR2 SYDVKM. CDR3 in amino acids: CASRESGELLEQYF. The CDR3 DNA follows: TGTGCCAGCAGAGAATCAGGGGAGTTGCTCGAGCAGTACTTC.

This clonotype was detected only once. V and J are TRBV7-2 and TRBJ2-5, with TRBD2 as a possible D gene (6 bases). CDR1 and CDR2 from the germline V gene are SGHTA and FQGNSA. CDR3 length: 12 residues. The V end was cut by 4 bases, the J end by 11 bases, with 14 bases between. CDR3 amino acids: CASSWGLAEQYF. The CDR3 bases are TGTGCCAGCAGCTGGGGACTTGCAGAGCAGTACTTC.

The chain has TRBV6-1 and TRBJ2-1, with 8 positions matching TRBD1. CDR1 and CDR2 from the germline V gene are MNHNS and SASEGT. This CDR3 is built from 15 residues. The ends lost 2 bases at V and 10 bases at J; junction bases unmatched: 10. CDR3 region: CASSEYPGQVYEQFF. The CDR3 region has the DNA TGTGCCAGCAGTGAATACCCGGGACAGGTTTACGAGCAGTTCTTC.

Note on this clonotype: The germline gene is not matched at one end of the junction; a read error may be the cause. The rearrangement uses TRBV7-6 and TRBJ2-5; a possible D gene is TRBD1 (6 bases). This CDR3 spans 14 amino acids. Germline lookup yields CDR1 SGHVS and CDR2 FNYEAQ. CDR3 in DNA: TGTGCGAGCAGTGGGGGCGGTGACCAAGAGACCCAGTACTTC. Its protein product is CASSGGGDQETQYF.

The genes are TRBV7-2 and TRBJ2-1, with D maybe TRBD1 (5 bases). CDR1 is SGHTA, CDR2 FQGNSA, per germline. The CDR3 is 14 amino acids. The V end was cut by 4 bases, the J end by 4 bases, with 11 bases between. The CDR3 reads CASSSGSGYNEQFF. The CDR3 bases are TGTGCCAGCAGCTCAGGGTCTGGGTACAATGAGCAGTTCTTC.

In the case of this clonotype: A read error may produce the germline difference seen at one junction end. V and J are TRBV12-3 or TRBV12-4 and TRBJ2-1; D is unclear. The CDR3 spans 11 residues. CDR3 protein: CASSVRDEQFF. CDR3 DNA sequence: TGTGCGAGCAGTGTTCGGGATGAGCAGTTCTTC.

The chain employs TRBV7-2 and TRBJ2-4, with 9 positions matching TRBD2. The CDR3 consists of 14 residues. From germline, CDR1 is SGHTA and CDR2 FQGNSA. Here the CDR3 reads CAGSGGRGEGTQYF. CDR3 bases: TGTGCGGGGAGCGGGGGGCGTGGGGAAGGCACCCAGTACTTC.

The chain joins TRBV12-3 or TRBV12-4 to TRBJ2-5; D not certain. The end of the DNA is better explained by TRBJ2-7, so the J call may be wrong. The CDR3 loop spans 12 amino acids. Here the CDR3 DNA reads TGTGCCAGCAGTTTAGCACTTTACGAGCAGTACTTC. Translated: CASSLALYEQYF.

The rearrangement joins TRBV6-1 to TRBJ2-3; either TRBD1 or TRBD2 may fit D (6 bases each). Germline assignment: CDR1 MNHNS and CDR2 SASEGT. CDR3 size: 16 residues. V was cut by 5 bases and J by 9 bases, with 24 bases left in between. The CDR3 spells CASSRNQGCGANTQYF. The CDR3 bases are TGTGCCAGCAGTCGCAACCAGGGGTGCGGGGCAAACACGCAGTATTTT.

The chain is built from TRBV7-9 and TRBJ2-3; D is undetermined. CDR1 is SEHNR and CDR2 is FQNEAQ in the germline V gene (reference sequence). This CDR3 contains 14 residues. V was shortened by 1 base and J by 9 bases, with 14 bases between the two germline ends. The CDR3 region is CASSLVGGKDTQYF. CDR3 bases: TGTGCCAGCAGCTTAGTCGGTGGGAAGGACACGCAGTATTTT. Full variable domain (outside the CDR3, taken from reference TRBV7-9 and TRBJ2-3): DTGVSQNPRHKITKRGQNVTFRCDPISEHNRLYWYRQTLGQGPEFLTYFQNEAQLEKSRLLSDRFSAERPKGSFSTLEIQRTEQGDSAMYLCASSLVGGKDTQYFGPGTRLTVL.

In its sample, this clonotype was seen many times. The chain has TRBV7-6 and TRBJ1-3; 7 bases align to TRBD1. Germline CDR1 and CDR2: SGHVS and FNYEAQ. V shed 2 bases and J 0 bases; nucleotides not matched to a gene: 7. The CDR3 loop spans 17 amino acids. The CDR3 reads CASSLTGADSSGNTIYF. The CDR3 region has the DNA TGTGCCAGCAGCTTAACAGGGGCCGATAGCTCTGGAAACACCATATATTTT.

This clonotype appeared many times. The chain links TRBV6-1 to TRBJ2-1, with 10 nucleotides matching TRBD2. The better agreement between TRBJ2-7 and the DNA end casts doubt on the J call. From germline, CDR1 is MNHNS and CDR2 SASEGT. This CDR3 has 18 amino acids. CDR3 nucleotide sequence: TGTGCCAGCAGACTTTTCAGCGGGGGGGCCGGGTCCTACAATGAGCAGTACTTC. Its protein product is CASRLFSGGAGSYNEQYF.

The chain carries TRBV15 and TRBJ2-6, with a weak D call TRBD1 (5 bases). This CDR3 contains 16 residues. V lost 0 bases and J lost 0, with 6 bases in between. Germline assignment: CDR1 LNHNV and CDR2 YYDKDF (reference sequence). This chain's CDR3 is CATSRDQGSGANVLTF. The DNA of the CDR3 is TGTGCCACCAGCAGAGATCAGGGCTCTGGGGCCAACGTCCTGACTTTC.

This clonotype was detected once. One junction end does not reproduce the germline sequence, and a read error may be involved. This chain connects TRBV7-8 to TRBJ2-3; possibly TRBD1 for D (5 bases). This CDR3 spans 13 amino acids. Germline V CDR1 and CDR2: SGHVS, FQNEAQ. The CDR3 spells CASGPRAKDTQYF. In DNA, the CDR3 is TGTGCCAGCGGGCCTAGAGCCAAGGACACGCAGTACTTT.

Comment on this clonotype: At one end the junction does not follow the germline gene, possibly because of a read error. V and J are TRBV11-1 and TRBJ2-3; D remains unclear. The CDR3 loop spans 15 amino acids. From germline, CDR1 is SGHAT and CDR2 FQDESV (reference sequence). The CDR3 DNA follows: TGTGGCAGCACCCTCGGCGGCGGAAGCACAGAGACCCAGTACTTT. Translation: CGSTLGGGSTETQYF.

The chain combines TRBV10-1 with TRBJ2-3, with D uncertain. Germline lookup yields CDR1 WNHNN and CDR2 SYGVQD (reference sequence). The V end lost 8 bases, the J end lost 5 bases, and 8 bases lay between the germline ends. The CDR3 consists of 11 residues. CDR3 sequence (DNA): TGCGCCAGCGGGCCAGTAGATACGCAGTATTTT. Translated: CASGPVDTQYF.

In this sample, this clonotype is medium-sized. The V call is TRBV7-8, the J call TRBJ2-5, with 14 nucleotides matching TRBD2. The ends lost 4 bases at V and 5 bases at J; junction bases unmatched: 6. CDR3 length: 16 amino acids. The V gene's germline CDR1 is SGHVS and CDR2 FQNEAQ. In DNA form, the CDR3 reads TGTGCCAGCAGCTCGACTAGCGGGGGGGTAGGGGAGACCCAGTACTTC. Residues: CASSSTSGGVGETQYF.

This clonotype has a single count. A read error may produce the germline difference seen at one junction end. This sequence joins TRBV7-9 and TRBJ2-3; possibly TRBD2 for D (5 bases). Germline CDR1 is SEHNR and CDR2 is FQNEAQ (reference sequence). CDR3 length: 15 amino acids. The CDR3 loop reads CASSPGVPSTETQYF. Here the CDR3 DNA reads TGTGCCAGCAGCCCCGGGGTGCCTAGCACAGAGACGCAGTACTTT.